The next 7 T cell receptor beta chains were all read from a single sample in a study of Graves' ophthalmopathy and Graves' hyperthyroidism. Amplifying from RNA transcripts, the study obtained TCR beta CDR3 regions. In the first round, RT-PCR was carried out with HTBI primers, and a multiplex PCR formed the second round. MiXCR was run by TCRdb on the multiplex PCR reads, yielding one entry per CDR3 protein. The top ten clones hold more than 2.5% of a sample with hundreds of thousands of distinct CDR3 sequences, over 40% of them seen once. Sequencing was done on a sample of peripheral blood. The receptor set was obtained from an adult man with Graves' ophthalmopathy.

This clonotype was detected only a few times. This chain joins TRBV6-1 and TRBJ2-5, with 10 bases matching TRBD2. The CDR3 is 15 amino acids. J was trimmed by 4 bases and V by 3 bases; bases with no gene match: 5. CDR1 is MNHNS, CDR2 SASEGT, per germline. The DNA of the CDR3 is TGTGCCAGCAGTGAGTCAGCGGGGGGGCCAGAGACCCAGTACTTC. Its protein product is CASSESAGGPETQYF.

A remark on this clonotype: This may arise from a read error, as a much more abundant clone is one base away. The genes are TRBV19 and TRBJ1-5; 9 bases map to TRBD1. The J segment lost 6 bases and the V segment lost 6 bases, leaving 9 bases of the junction unmatched. Germline CDR1 is LNHDA and CDR2 is SQIVND (reference sequence). This CDR3 comprises 15 residues. CDR3 region: CASRFRDRVGQPQHF. The CDR3 DNA follows: TGTGCCAGTAGATTCCGGGACAGGGTCGGTCAGCCCCAGCATTTT.

This rearrangement joins TRBV4-3 to TRBJ2-7; D is ambiguous. The germline V gene has CDR1 LGHNA and CDR2 YSLEER. The CDR3 length is 15 residues. Trimming shortened V by 4 bases and J by 0 bases, and 13 bases separated the two germline ends. The CDR3 DNA is TGCGCCAGCAGCCTCACGCTTACTCTCTCCTACGAGCAGTACTTC. This translates into CASSLTLTLSYEQYF.

This clonotype came up a few times. The chain couples TRBV19 to TRBJ2-7; 16 bases map to TRBD2. The germline CDR1 and CDR2 sequences are LNHDA and SQIVND (reference sequence). J gave up 9 bases and V 3 bases, and 5 bases lay outside the gene matches. The CDR3 is 15 residues long. This chain's CDR3 is CASSMGLAGGTRQYF. The CDR3 DNA sequence: TGTGCCAGTAGTATGGGACTAGCGGGAGGGACGAGGCAGTACTTC. Full variable domain (rest looked up from reference TRBV19 and TRBJ2-7): DGGITQSPKYLFRKEGQNVTLSCEQNLNHDAMYWYRQDPGQGLRLIYYSQIVNDFQKGDIAEGYSVSREKKESFPLTVTSAQKNPTAFYLCASSMGLAGGTRQYFGPGTRLTVT.

This chain uses TRBV25-1 with TRBJ2-7; TRBD2 agrees at 16 bases. The germline CDR1 and CDR2 sequences are MGHDK and SYGVNS. The CDR3 extends over 15 amino acids. Trimming at V came to 8 bases and at J to 4 bases, leaving 5 bases not matched to a gene. CDR3 bases: TGTGCCAGCGGGGGACTAGCGGGAGGGCCTTACGAGCAGTACTTC. Its protein is CASGGLAGGPYEQYF.

The chain employs TRBV10-3 and TRBJ1-1; D remains ambiguous. The V gene's germline CDR1 is ENHRY and CDR2 SYGVKD. V lost 4 bases to trimming and J lost 1 base, with 7 bases between them. The CDR3 spans 13 residues. The CDR3 bases are TGTGCCATCAGTGGAGGACCGAACACTGAAGCTTTCTTT. Translation gives CAISGGPNTEAFF.

In regard to this clonotype: This clone may be a read error of a much larger clone one base away. This chain uses TRBV5-1 with TRBJ1-2, with D possibly being TRBD1 (5 bases). Looked up from germline, CDR1 is SGHRS and CDR2 is YFSETQ. There are 15 residues in the CDR3. The CDR3 protein is CASGVRDGSNYGYTF. CDR3 nucleotides: TGTGCCAGCGGCGTAAGGGACGGTTCTAACTATGGCTACACCTTC.